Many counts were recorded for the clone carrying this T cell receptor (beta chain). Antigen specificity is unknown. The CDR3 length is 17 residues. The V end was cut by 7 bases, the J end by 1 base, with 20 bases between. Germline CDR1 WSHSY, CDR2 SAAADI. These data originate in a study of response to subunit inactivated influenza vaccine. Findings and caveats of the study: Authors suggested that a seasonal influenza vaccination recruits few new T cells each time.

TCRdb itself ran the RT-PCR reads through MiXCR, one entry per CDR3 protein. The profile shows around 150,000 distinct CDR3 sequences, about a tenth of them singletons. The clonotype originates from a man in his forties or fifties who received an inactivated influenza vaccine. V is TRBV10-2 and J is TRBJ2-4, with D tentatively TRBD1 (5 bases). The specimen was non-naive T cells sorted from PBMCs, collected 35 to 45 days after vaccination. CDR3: CASTQLQEGAAKNIQYF. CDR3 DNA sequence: TGCGCCAGCACTCAGCTACAGGAAGGAGCGGCCAAAAACATTCAGTACTTC.